This entry features one T cell receptor beta chain sequence. The antigen is undetermined. Treated in the United States were all of the participants with HIV. With 4 bases removed from V and 2 bases from J, the gap between germline ends came to 11 bases. Per the germline V gene, CDR1 is KGHSH and CDR2 is LQKENI. The CDR3 consists of 14 residues. The data originate from a study of long-term antiretroviral therapy in people with HIV. Broader study findings: Post-treatment diversity went higher with ART but stayed below transplant donor controls. Therapy changes, viral resistance and ART adherence were not documented in the available data.

Samples were assayed with immunoSEQ v3.0 at survey level. Produced via immunoSEQ multiplex PCR; TCRdb's table is partial and in-frame only. This sample yields around 20,000 clones, of which approximately 81% are seen a single time; approximately 14% belongs to the top ten. The sample in question was unsorted PBMCs, obtained 0.3 years after starting antiretroviral therapy. This TCR derives from a woman aged 45-59 years with HIV. The chain couples TRBV18 to TRBJ2-5; D may be TRBD1 (5 bases). CDR3 DNA sequence: TGTGCCAGCTCACTACACCAGGGTCAAGAGACCCAGTACTTC. Its protein is CASSLHQGQETQYF.